This T cell receptor (beta chain) was retrieved from a study of blood T cell repertoires in COVID-19. Study details: The study counted Cohort 3 donors as recovered given two negative PCRs, clearance, or symptom resolution.

Germline-derived CDR1 and CDR2 are SGHRS and YFSETQ. This CDR3 is 14 amino acids long. V was clipped by 0 bases and J by 1 base, with 6 bases between them. In the original workflow: Using reference gene primer amplification, nucleated cell counts were estimated. The data were produced by immunoSEQ multiplex PCR, yet TCRdb's version contains in-frame clones alone and is incomplete. The V and J calls and clone size were taken over from that table, and D and trimming were inferred from the DNA. The sample consists of more than 200,000 clones, roughly 91% of them appearing once. The sequenced sample was PBMCs or T cells enriched from blood (not recorded which). This clonotype was sampled from a man aged 25 to 40 in a cohort exposed to, infected with or recovered from COVID-19 (not recorded which). The V gene is TRBV5-1, the J gene TRBJ2-3; D is undetermined. The chain's CDR3 is CASSLDRRTDTQYF. The CDR3 coding sequence is TGCGCCAGCAGCTTGGACAGACGCACAGATACGCAGTATTTT.